Listed below are T cell receptor beta chains from one sample, sequenced in a study of T cell repertoires in cytomegalovirus infection. The antigens these receptors bind are not known. TCRdb re-analysed the reads in MiXCR, keeping a single row per CDR3 protein. The repertoire holds approximately 470,000 distinct CDR3 sequences, with 40% to 50% as singletons. The sample here was cultured PBMCs, taken from culture after CMV antigen stimulation. The receptors were sampled from a human donor in good health (CMV status not recorded). Some clones in this sample may be carry-over from other donors' samples. Each CDR3 is given with its conserved first and last residue. The D gene is left open where the match is weak. Clone size is shown for a subset of rows, as once, few, many or a class of expanded clone.

abundance: .; d_gene: .; v_gene: TRBV5-3; j_gene: TRBJ1-4; CDR3nt: TGTGCCAGCAGCTTGGATGGACAGCCGGACGAAAAACTGTTTTTT; CDR3aa: CASSLDGQPDEKLFF
abundance: few; d_gene: TRBD1; v_gene: TRBV7-2; j_gene: TRBJ2-3; CDR3nt: TGTGCCAGCACCTCGGGACAGGGTACAGATACGCAGTATTTT; CDR3aa: CASTSGQGTDTQYF
abundance: .; d_gene: .; v_gene: TRBV2; j_gene: TRBJ1-1; CDR3nt: TGTGCCAGCACCCTCTTACCCCGCATTATCACTGAAGCTTTCTTT; CDR3aa: CASTLLPRIITEAFF
abundance: few; d_gene: .; v_gene: TRBV2; j_gene: TRBJ1-1; CDR3nt: TGTGCCAGCCGGAACAGGAGGGTGAACACTGAAGCTTTCTTT; CDR3aa: CASRNRRVNTEAFF
abundance: few; d_gene: .; v_gene: TRBV7-2; j_gene: TRBJ2-5; CDR3nt: TGTGCCAGCAGCCCCAGGTGGGGTGGGGAGACCCAGTACTTC; CDR3aa: CASSPRWGGETQYF
abundance: .; d_gene: .; v_gene: TRBV6-1; j_gene: TRBJ2-5; CDR3nt: TGTGCCACCCAAGAGACCCAGTACTTC; CDR3aa: CATQETQYF
abundance: .; d_gene: TRBD1; v_gene: TRBV9; j_gene: TRBJ2-3; CDR3nt: TGTGCCAGCAGCGGGGACAGGAGAGTTAGCACAGATACGCAGTATTTT; CDR3aa: CASSGDRRVSTDTQYF
abundance: .; d_gene: .; v_gene: TRBV3-1; j_gene: TRBJ2-1; CDR3nt: TGTGCCAGCAGCCTTATCGGTAGCGCGACGTACAATGAGCAGTTCTTC; CDR3aa: CASSLIGSATYNEQFF
abundance: few; d_gene: .; v_gene: TRBV7-2; j_gene: TRBJ2-7; CDR3nt: TGTGCCAGCAGAAGAACCGGGGACGGGACCTACGAGCAGTACTTC; CDR3aa: CASRRTGDGTYEQYF
abundance: .; d_gene: TRBD1; v_gene: TRBV15; j_gene: TRBJ2-5; CDR3nt: TGTGCCACCAGCACACCTGCAGGGGGAGAGACCCAGTACTTC; CDR3aa: CATSTPAGGETQYF
abundance: few; d_gene: .; v_gene: TRBV7-6; j_gene: TRBJ1-3; CDR3nt: TGTGCCAGCAGCTTATATGAGATGGAGGGCCTCTCTGGAAACACCATATATTTT; CDR3aa: CASSLYEMEGLSGNTIYF
abundance: .; d_gene: .; v_gene: TRBV15; j_gene: TRBJ2-7; CDR3nt: TGTGCCACCAGCAGAGGTCTGACAGGCCGAAGCTACGAGCAGTACTTC; CDR3aa: CATSRGLTGRSYEQYF
abundance: .; d_gene: TRBD2; v_gene: TRBV7-9; j_gene: TRBJ2-3; CDR3nt: TGTGCCAGCAGCTTACGAGAGCGGGGACTAGCGGGGGACCCCTCGGATACGCAGTATTTT; CDR3aa: CASSLRERGLAGDPSDTQYF
abundance: .; d_gene: .; v_gene: TRBV20-1; j_gene: TRBJ2-7; CDR3nt: TGCAGTGCTAGAGATCGAGCAGCCGGGTACGAGCAGTACTTC; CDR3aa: CSARDRAAGYEQYF